This T cell receptor beta chain was sequenced in a study of T-cell memory formation after mild COVID-19. Whole-study context: Largely, TCR clusters stayed within a single donor.

CDR1 and CDR2 from the germline V gene are DFQATT and SNEGSKA (reference sequence). The CDR3 sequence is 16 residues long. Between the trimmed V and J ends, which lost 4 bases and 3 bases, there was a span of 18 bases. 5'RACE primed at constant segments yielded TCR alpha and TCR beta cDNA libraries bearing sample barcodes and UMIs. TCRdb independently ran MiXCR on the 5' RACE reads; one entry per CDR3 protein. The table lists roughly 99,000 distinct CDR3 sequences, over 13% of them singletons. This clonotype was observed at least ten times. The antigen remains undetermined. General observations from the study: Largely, contracting CD4+ clones fell within CM and EM, and contracting CD8+ clones within EMRA. Clones contracting across day 15 to 85 had a balanced CD4/CD8 profile; later expanding clones leaned CD4+.

The V and J genes are TRBV20-1 and TRBJ2-2; TRBD2 might be the D (5 bases). Sequenced input: PBMCs or a T cell subset sorted from them (not recorded which). The receptor was derived from a man aged 18 to 29 who had mild COVID-19 (a few samples of this study predate the infection). Cell type and time point are not known. This chain's CDR3 is CSAKRVGAEDTGELFF. In DNA form, the CDR3 reads TGCAGTGCTAAGAGGGTGGGAGCGGAAGACACCGGGGAGCTGTTTTTT.